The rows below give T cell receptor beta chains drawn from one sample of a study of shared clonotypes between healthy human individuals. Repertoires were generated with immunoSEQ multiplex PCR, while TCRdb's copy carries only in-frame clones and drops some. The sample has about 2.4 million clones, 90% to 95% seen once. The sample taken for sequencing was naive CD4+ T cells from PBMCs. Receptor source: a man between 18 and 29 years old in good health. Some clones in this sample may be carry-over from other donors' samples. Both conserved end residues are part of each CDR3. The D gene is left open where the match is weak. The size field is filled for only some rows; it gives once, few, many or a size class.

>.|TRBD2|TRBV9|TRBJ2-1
TGTGCCAGCAGCGTACCAGAGACCGGGACTACCAATGAGCAGTTCTTC
CASSVPETGTTNEQFF
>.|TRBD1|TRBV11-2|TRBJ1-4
TGTGCCAGCAGCACTCGCCGGGACAGCAATGAAAAACTGTTTTTT
CASSTRRDSNEKLFF
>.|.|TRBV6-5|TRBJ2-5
TGTGCCAGCAGTAAAACCGGGCAGGGTTTGGAGACCCAGTACTTC
CASSKTGQGLETQYF
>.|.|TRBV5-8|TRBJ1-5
TGTGCCAGCAGCTTGGACCGACAGCCCCAGCATTTT
CASSLDRQPQHF
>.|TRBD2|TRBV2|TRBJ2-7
TGTGCCAGCAGTGACCCTGGGACTAGCGGGAGTGGCGAGCAGTACTTC
CASSDPGTSGSGEQYF
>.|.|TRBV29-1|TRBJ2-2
TGCAGCGTCGAGGGGGACTACTACACCGGGGAGCTGTTTTTT
CSVEGDYYTGELFF
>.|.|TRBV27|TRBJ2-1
TGTGCCAGCAGTTTAATCGGCTTCAATGAGCAGTTCTTC
CASSLIGFNEQFF
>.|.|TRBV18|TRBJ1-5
TGTGCCAGCTCAGGCCAGGGTGGGGCCGGCAATCAGCCCCAGCATTTT
CASSGQGGAGNQPQHF
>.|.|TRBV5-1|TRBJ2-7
TGCGCCAGCAGCTTGGATGGCGGGGCCTCCTACGAGCAGTACTTC
CASSLDGGASYEQYF
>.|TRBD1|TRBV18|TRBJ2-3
TGTGCCAGCTCACCTTCTTTAAGTAACCGAGACAGGGCAAGCACAGATACGCAGTATTTT
CASSPSLSNRDRASTDTQYF
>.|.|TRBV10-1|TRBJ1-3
TGCGCCAGCAGTGTGGCAACAGGCGGTTCTGGAAACACCATATATTTT
CASSVATGGSGNTIYF
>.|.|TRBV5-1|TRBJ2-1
TGCGCCAGCAGCTATTTCGAGGGGGGCTCCTACAATGAGCAGTTCTTC
CASSYFEGGSYNEQFF
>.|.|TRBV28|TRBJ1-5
TGTGCCAGCAGTTATGCTCCAGGGGACAATCAGCCCCAGCATTTT
CASSYAPGDNQPQHF
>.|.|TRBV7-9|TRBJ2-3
TGTGCCAGCAGCTTGTCTAAACCGAAGCGAGATACGCAGTATTTT
CASSLSKPKRDTQYF
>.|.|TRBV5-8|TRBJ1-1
TGTGCCAGCAGCTTGGGGCCAGGGAGTTGGACTGAAGCTTTCTTT
CASSLGPGSWTEAFF
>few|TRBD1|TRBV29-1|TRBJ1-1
TGCAGCGTCGGGGGACAGGGGGCACCCCCTTTCTTT
CSVGGQGAPPFF
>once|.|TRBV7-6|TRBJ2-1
TGTGCCAGCAGCTTTCTCCAGCCCATTACTTCCTACAATGAGCAGTTCTTC
CASSFLQPITSYNEQFF
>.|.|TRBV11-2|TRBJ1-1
TGTGCCAGCAGCTTATCAGGGCTAGGGCCTGAAGCTTTCTTT
CASSLSGLGPEAFF
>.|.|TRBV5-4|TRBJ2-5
TGTGCCAGCAGCCCCGAACTTCTCCGGGACGGAAAAGAGACCCAGTACTTC
CASSPELLRDGKETQYF
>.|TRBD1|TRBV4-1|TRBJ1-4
TGCGCCAGCAGCCAACCGGACAGGGGGGCAACTAATGAAAAACTGTTTTTT
CASSQPDRGATNEKLFF
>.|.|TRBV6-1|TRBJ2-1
TGTGCCAGCAGTGAAGGCAGGCCGCGGAATGAGCAGTTCTTC
CASSEGRPRNEQFF
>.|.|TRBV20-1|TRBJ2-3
TGCAGTGCTCAGTATACAGATACGCAGTATTTT
CSAQYTDTQYF
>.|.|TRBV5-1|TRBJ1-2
TGCGCCAGCAGCTTGGCGGCAGGGGAGTCTGGCTACACCTTC
CASSLAAGESGYTF
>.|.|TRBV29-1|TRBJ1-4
TGCAGCGTTTTGCAGGGTGGGGATGAAAAACTGTTTTTT
CSVLQGGDEKLFF
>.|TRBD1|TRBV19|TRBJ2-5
TGTGCCAGTAGTACCAGGGACAGGGGGCCGGAGACCCAGTACTTC
CASSTRDRGPETQYF
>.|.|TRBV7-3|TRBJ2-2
TGTGCCAGCGCTCCGGGGACCGGGGAGCTGTTTTTT
CASAPGTGELFF
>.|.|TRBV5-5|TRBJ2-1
TGTGCCAGCAGCTTGGGCGGGGCCTCCTACAATGAGCAGTTCTTC
CASSLGGASYNEQFF
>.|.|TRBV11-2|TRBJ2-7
TGTGCCAGCAGCAACCTCGACGGGGGCGGAGAGCAGTACTTC
CASSNLDGGGEQYF
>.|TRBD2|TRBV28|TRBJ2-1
TGTGCCAGCAGTTCCCCGCGGCGGGGGGGGTATGAGCAGTTCTTC
CASSSPRRGGYEQFF
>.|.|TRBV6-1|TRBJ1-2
TGTGCCAGCAGTGAGAACCTCCATTACCAGGGGAACTATGGCTACACCTTC
CASSENLHYQGNYGYTF
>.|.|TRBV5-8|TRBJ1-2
TGTGCCAGCAGCTCGTCCGGGACGGTGGGCGGCTACACCTTC
CASSSSGTVGGYTF
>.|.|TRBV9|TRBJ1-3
TGTGCCAGCAGCGCCCGCGGCGGAGGGAACTCTGGAAACACCATATATTTT
CASSARGGGNSGNTIYF
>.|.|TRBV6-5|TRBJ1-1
TGTGCCAGCAGTTACTCGATGGGGGCTGAAGCTTTCTTT
CASSYSMGAEAFF
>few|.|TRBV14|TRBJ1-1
TGTGCCAGCAGTGTTGAAGCTTTCTTT
CASSVEAFF
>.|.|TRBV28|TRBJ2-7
TGTGCCAGCAGTTTAATCGGGAGACCCACCTACGAGCAGTACTTC
CASSLIGRPTYEQYF
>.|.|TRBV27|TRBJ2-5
TGTGCCAGCAGCCCCCCCCCGGGCAGGGTAAAGACCCAGTACTTC
CASSPPPGRVKTQYF
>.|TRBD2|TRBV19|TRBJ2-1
TGTGCCAGTAGTATCCCCAGCGGGAAGTCCTACAATGAGCAGTTCTTC
CASSIPSGKSYNEQFF
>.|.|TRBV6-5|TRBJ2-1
TGTGCCAGCAGTTACGGGGGCGCGGCGGGTTATGAGCAGTTCTTC
CASSYGGAAGYEQFF
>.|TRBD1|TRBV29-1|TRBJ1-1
TGCAGCGTTGGAGGGATAACAGGGGGCGCGAGCACTGAAGCTTTCTTT
CSVGGITGGASTEAFF
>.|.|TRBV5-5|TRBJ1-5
TGTGCCAGCAGCTCGGGACTGATGACCAGCTGGGGTCAGCCCCAGCATTTT
CASSSGLMTSWGQPQHF
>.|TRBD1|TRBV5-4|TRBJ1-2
TGTGCCAGCAGCCGAGCGACAGGGGGCATGGGCTATGGCTACACCTTC
CASSRATGGMGYGYTF
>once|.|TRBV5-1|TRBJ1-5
TGCGCCAGCAGCTTGGCAGGGGATAGCAATCAGCCCCAGCATTTT
CASSLAGDSNQPQHF